Below, 21 T cell receptor beta chains from the same sample are listed, as sequenced in a study of OX40 agonist ivuxolimab in advanced cancers. The table came from immunoSEQ multiplex PCR; TCRdb's copy has only in-frame clones and leaves some out. The sample lists some 62,000 clones; approximately 90% were seen once. The starting material was CD4+ or CD8+ T cells sorted from blood, obtained in a trial of the OX40 agonist ivuxolimab. These receptors were collected from an adult with an advanced solid tumor such as melanoma, head and neck, liver or kidney cancer.

For the CDR3, the DNA is TGTGCCAGCAGTTTATCGCCCGGTACCCCCTATGGCTACACCTTC. It codes for CASSLSPGTPYGYTF. The V call is TRBV27, the J call TRBJ1-2, with no clear D. The CDR3 spans 15 residues. V shed 0 bases and J shed 4 bases, with 12 bases lying between them. Per germline, CDR1 MNHEY and CDR2 SMNVEV (reference sequence).

Only a few counts were recorded for this clone. The chain couples TRBV9 to TRBJ2-1; TRBD1 matches 10 bases. With V trimmed by 0 bases and J by 4 bases, 4 bases remained unmatched. Germline V gene data show CDR1 as SGDLS and CDR2 as YYNGEE. CDR3 length: 16 residues. The CDR3 is CASSVETGGPYNEQFF. The CDR3, as DNA: TGTGCCAGCAGCGTAGAGACAGGGGGCCCTTACAATGAGCAGTTCTTC.

The V gene is TRBV7-8, the J gene TRBJ2-1; TRBD1 is a possible D gene (5 bases). Germline CDR1 is SGHVS and CDR2 is FQNEAQ. This CDR3 has 17 residues. Trimming shortened V by 5 bases and J by 2 bases, and 19 bases separated the two germline ends. The CDR3 DNA sequence: TGTGCCAGCAGCCCGCGGAACAGACAGACGACCTACAATGAGCAGTTCTTC. It yields the protein CASSPRNRQTTYNEQFF.

The genes are TRBV15 and TRBJ2-3; 7 nucleotides agree with TRBD1. This CDR3 region has 18 residues. Trimming took 0 bases from V and 0 from J; bases not matched to a gene: 9. Germline lookup yields CDR1 LNHNV and CDR2 YYDKDF (reference sequence). In DNA form, the CDR3 reads TGTGCCACCAGCAGAGATCCCGCCCGGGACAGAAGCACAGATACGCAGTATTTT. This codes for CATSRDPARDRSTDTQYF.

The chain has TRBV9 and TRBJ2-2; 8 bases agree with TRBD1. Trimming removed 6 bases from V and 5 bases from J; junction bases left unmatched: 9. CDR1 and CDR2 (germline): SGDLS, YYNGEE. The CDR3 sequence is 15 residues long. CDR3 DNA: TGTGCCAGCACTTGGGCGGACAGGGCAACCGGGGAGCTGTTTTTT. This codes for CASTWADRATGELFF.

The DNA of the CDR3 is TGCGCCAGCAGCTTCCCGCGGACTAGCGGGAGTATTGTGTTCCCTGAGGAGCAGTATTTT. Translating it yields CASSFPRTSGSIVFPEEQYF. The rearrangement joins TRBV5-1 to TRBJ2-3; 13 bases align to TRBD2. CDR3 length: 20 residues. V gave up 2 bases and J gave up 11 bases; unmatched junction bases: 23. Germline CDR1 is SGHRS and CDR2 is YFSETQ.

The V gene is TRBV29-1, the J gene TRBJ1-2; tentatively, D is TRBD1 (6 bases). There are 13 residues in the CDR3. V gave up 5 bases and J gave up 0 bases, with 10 bases separating them. Germline lookup yields CDR1 SQVTM and CDR2 ANQGSEA. Here the CDR3 reads CSVPTGTNYGYTF. CDR3 DNA sequence: TGCAGCGTTCCGACAGGAACTAACTATGGCTACACCTTC.

The V gene is TRBV9, the J gene TRBJ1-2, with D maybe TRBD1 (6 bases). Deletions cut 0 bases from V and 2 bases from J, with 17 bases between. The CDR3 consists of 17 residues. The germline V gene has CDR1 SGDLS and CDR2 YYNGEE. CDR3 in amino acids: CASSVVVRPDSNYGYTF. The CDR3 bases are TGTGCCAGCAGCGTAGTGGTTCGGCCGGACAGCAACTATGGCTACACCTTC.

The chain recombines TRBV27 with TRBJ2-7; no reliable D call. The CDR3 consists of 13 residues. V was cut by 6 bases and J by 4 bases, with 13 bases left in between. The germline CDR1 and CDR2 sequences are MNHEY and SMNVEV (reference sequence). The CDR3 spells CASSEALAYEQYF. CDR3 nucleotides: TGTGCCAGCAGCGAGGCGCTTGCTTACGAGCAGTACTTC.

The chain links TRBV5-1 to TRBJ2-7, with TRBD2 matching 9 bases. Germline V gives CDR1 SGHRS, CDR2 YFSETQ. This CDR3 region has 14 residues. Trimming took 6 bases from V and 0 from J; bases not matched to a gene: 4. This CDR3 is CASKNSGSSYEQYF. In nucleotides, the CDR3 is TGCGCCAGCAAAAATAGCGGGAGCTCCTACGAGCAGTACTTC.

The chain has TRBV4-3 and TRBJ2-1; 9 bases are a match to TRBD2. In germline, CDR1 is LGHNA, CDR2 YSLEER. This CDR3 has 14 amino acids. V dropped 2 bases and J dropped 10; count of bases not matched to a gene: 6. This chain's CDR3 is CASSQTGTSIEQFF. The CDR3 DNA follows: TGCGCCAGCAGCCAAACCGGGACTAGCATCGAGCAGTTCTTC.

The genes are TRBV5-4 and TRBJ2-3; 11 bases match TRBD2. CDR1 and CDR2 (germline): SGHNT, YYREEE (reference sequence). J was trimmed by 7 bases and V by 4 bases; bases with no gene match: 8. The CDR3 consists of 15 residues. This CDR3 is CASSTTSGNLNTQYF. The CDR3 DNA reads TGTGCCAGCAGCACGACTAGCGGGAATTTAAATACGCAGTATTTT.

The rearrangement uses TRBV5-5 and TRBJ2-7; the match to TRBD1 covers 7 bases. The V gene's germline CDR1 is SGHKS and CDR2 YYEKEE (reference sequence). The CDR3 sequence is 15 residues long. V shed 1 base, J shed 1 base, and the junction held 5 bases outside the gene matches. CDR3: CASSLTSQGSYEQYF. The CDR3 DNA reads as TGTGCCAGCAGCTTGACTTCACAGGGGTCCTACGAGCAGTACTTC.

V is TRBV5-5 and J is TRBJ1-5; perhaps TRBD1 as D (6 bases). Trimming took 0 bases from V and 5 from J, leaving 18 bases between them. The CDR3 length is 17 residues. Germline assignment: CDR1 SGHKS and CDR2 YYEKEE (reference sequence). The CDR3 DNA reads as TGTGCCAGCAGCTTGGGGCTAGCTGGGGCAGGGGATCAGCCCCAGCATTTT. It codes for CASSLGLAGAGDQPQHF.

This chain links TRBV18 with TRBJ2-7, with TRBD2 identical over 9 bases. This CDR3 region has 14 residues. Germline CDR1 is KGHSH and CDR2 is LQKENI. Trimming at V came to 4 bases and at J to 3 bases, leaving 4 bases not matched to a gene. CDR3 DNA sequence: TGTGCCAGCTCACAGACTAGCGGTGACTACGAGCAGTACTTC. It translates to CASSQTSGDYEQYF.

The CDR3 region is CASSSKGWYYEQYF. The CDR3, as DNA: TGTGCCAGCAGCTCTAAGGGGTGGTACTACGAGCAGTACTTC. The chain couples TRBV28 to TRBJ2-7, with a tentative D call TRBD1 (5 bases). V was pared by 6 bases and J by 3 bases, with 15 bases between. CDR1 and CDR2 from the germline V gene are MDHEN and SYDVKM. There are 14 residues in the CDR3.

The J gene is TRBJ1-5, the V gene TRBV29-1; D is possibly TRBD1 (5 bases). The CDR3 runs 13 residues. V was clipped by 6 bases and J by 7 bases, with 16 bases between them. From germline, CDR1 is SQVTM and CDR2 ANQGSEA. CDR3 DNA sequence: TGCAGCGTCTGGATGGGGCCAGCGCAGCCCCAGCATTTT. Amino acid sequence: CSVWMGPAQPQHF.

CDR3 region: CASSFRQTGQETQYF. The CDR3, as DNA: TGTGCCAGCAGCTTTCGGCAGACAGGCCAAGAGACCCAGTACTTC. The chain uses TRBV11-3 and TRBJ2-5; D is perhaps TRBD1 (6 bases). The CDR3 is made up of 15 amino acids. The ends were cut back, 3 bases at V and 1 base at J, with 12 bases in the middle. The germline gives CDR1 SGHNT, CDR2 YENEEA.

This clone occurred a few times. The chain has TRBV25-1 and TRBJ2-1; TRBD2 aligns across 8 bases. The germline CDR1 and CDR2 sequences are MGHDK and SYGVNS. The CDR3 has 17 amino acids. V lost 6 bases, J lost 6 bases, and 16 bases stayed unmatched. The chain's CDR3 is CASSAPLRSGSINEQFF. Written as DNA, the CDR3 is TGTGCCAGCAGCGCCCCCTTAAGGAGCGGGAGTATCAATGAGCAGTTCTTC.

V usage is TRBV4-1 and J usage is TRBJ2-7, with D tentatively TRBD2 (5 bases). The CDR3 has 16 residues. Germline V gene lookup returns CDR1 MGHRA and CDR2 YSYEKL. Trimming took 4 bases from V and 5 from J, leaving 21 bases between them. CDR3 sequence reads: CASSPERLSGAHEQYF. The CDR3 nucleotides read TGCGCCAGCAGCCCCGAGAGATTAAGCGGCGCTCACGAGCAGTACTTC.

The rearrangement uses TRBV5-4 and TRBJ2-7; 12 positions match TRBD2. V gave up 4 bases and J gave up 3 bases; unmatched junction bases: 5. This CDR3 is built from 15 residues. The germline V gene encodes CDR1 SGHNT and CDR2 YYREEE (reference sequence). CDR3 protein: CASSIGTSGFYEQYF. CDR3 DNA: TGTGCCAGCAGCATCGGGACTAGCGGGTTCTACGAGCAGTACTTC. The entire variable domain, with the rest obtained from reference TRBV5-4 and TRBJ2-7, is as follows: ETGVTQSPTHLIKTRGQQVTLRCSSQSGHNTVSWYQQALGQGPQFIFQYYREEENGRGNFPPRFSGLQFPNYSSELNVNALELDDSALYLCASSIGTSGFYEQYFGPGTRLTVT.